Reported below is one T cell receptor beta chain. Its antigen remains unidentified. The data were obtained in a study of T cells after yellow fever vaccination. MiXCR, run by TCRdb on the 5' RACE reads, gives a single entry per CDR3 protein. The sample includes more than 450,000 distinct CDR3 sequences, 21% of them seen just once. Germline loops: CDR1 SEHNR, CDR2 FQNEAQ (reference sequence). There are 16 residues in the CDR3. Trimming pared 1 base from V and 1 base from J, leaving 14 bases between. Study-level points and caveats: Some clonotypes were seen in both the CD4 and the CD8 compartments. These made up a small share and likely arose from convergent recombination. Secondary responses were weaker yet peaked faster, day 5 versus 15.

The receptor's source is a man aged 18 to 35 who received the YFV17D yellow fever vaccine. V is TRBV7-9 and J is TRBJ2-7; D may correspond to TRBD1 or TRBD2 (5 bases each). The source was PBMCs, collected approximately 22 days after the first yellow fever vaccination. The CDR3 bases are TGTGCCAGCAGCTTAGGGGACGAGACGTTATCCTACGAGCAGTACTTC. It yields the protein CASSLGDETLSYEQYF.